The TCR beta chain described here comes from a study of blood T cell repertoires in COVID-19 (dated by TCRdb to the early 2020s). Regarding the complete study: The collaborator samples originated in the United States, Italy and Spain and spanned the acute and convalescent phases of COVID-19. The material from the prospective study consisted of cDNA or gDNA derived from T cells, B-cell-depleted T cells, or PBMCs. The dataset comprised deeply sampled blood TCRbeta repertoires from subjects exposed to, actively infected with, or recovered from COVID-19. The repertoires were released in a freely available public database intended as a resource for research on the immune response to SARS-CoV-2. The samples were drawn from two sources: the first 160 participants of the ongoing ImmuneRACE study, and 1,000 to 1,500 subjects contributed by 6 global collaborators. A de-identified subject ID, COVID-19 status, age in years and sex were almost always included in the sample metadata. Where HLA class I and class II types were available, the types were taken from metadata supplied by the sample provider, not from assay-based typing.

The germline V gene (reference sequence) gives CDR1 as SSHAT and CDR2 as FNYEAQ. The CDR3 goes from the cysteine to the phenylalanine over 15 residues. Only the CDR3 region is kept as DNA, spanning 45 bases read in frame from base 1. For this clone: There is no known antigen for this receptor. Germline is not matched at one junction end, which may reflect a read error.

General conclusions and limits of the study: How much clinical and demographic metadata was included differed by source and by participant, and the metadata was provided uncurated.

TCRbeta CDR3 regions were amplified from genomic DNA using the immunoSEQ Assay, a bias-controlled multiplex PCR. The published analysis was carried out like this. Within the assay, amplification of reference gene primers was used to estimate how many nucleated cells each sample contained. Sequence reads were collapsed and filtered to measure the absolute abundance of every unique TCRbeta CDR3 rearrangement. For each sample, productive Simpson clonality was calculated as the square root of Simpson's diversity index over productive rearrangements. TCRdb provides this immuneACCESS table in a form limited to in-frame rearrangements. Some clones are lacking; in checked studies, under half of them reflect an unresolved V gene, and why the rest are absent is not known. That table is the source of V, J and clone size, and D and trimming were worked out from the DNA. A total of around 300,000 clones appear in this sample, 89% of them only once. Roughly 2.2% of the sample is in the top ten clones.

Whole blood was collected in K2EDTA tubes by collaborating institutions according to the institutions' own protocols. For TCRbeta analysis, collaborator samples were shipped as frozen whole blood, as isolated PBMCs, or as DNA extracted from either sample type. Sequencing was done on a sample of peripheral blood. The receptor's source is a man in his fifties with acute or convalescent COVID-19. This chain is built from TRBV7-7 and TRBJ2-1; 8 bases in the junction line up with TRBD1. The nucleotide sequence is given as TGTGCTAGCAGCTTCGGGCAGGGGGCCAGGAATGAGCAGTTCTTC. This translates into CASSFGQGARNEQFF.